The 27 T cell receptor beta chains given below trace back to one sample, sequenced in a study of blood T cell repertoires in COVID-19. Method: immunoSEQ multiplex PCR; TCRdb's copy keeps in-frame clones and lacks some. Of around 130,000 clones detected, about 90% appear once; the ten largest clones hold around 16%. The specimen sequenced was peripheral blood. The receptor set was obtained from a woman aged 45-59 years who had recovered from COVID-19.

The rearrangement uses TRBV1 and TRBJ2-5; the D segment call TRBD2 is taken from the table without a DNA check. TRBV1 is given as a pseudogene. CDR3 length: 16 residues. CDR3 residues: CTSSLRLPFFQETQYF. For the CDR3, the DNA is TGCACCAGCAGCCTCCGACTACCCTTTTTCCAAGAGACCCAGTACTTC.

The V and J genes are TRBV7-2 and TRBJ2-1; 8 bases line up with TRBD1. The germline V gene encodes CDR1 SGHTA and CDR2 FQGNSA. This CDR3 spans 15 amino acids. Unmatched junction bases numbered 9, after V lost 4 bases and J lost 7 bases. The CDR3: CASSSQGARGNEQFF. CDR3 in DNA: TGTGCCAGCAGCTCCCAGGGGGCGAGGGGGAATGAGCAGTTCTTC.

The rearrangement uses TRBV2 and TRBJ1-2; perhaps TRBD1 as D (5 bases). The CDR3 contains 15 residues. The germline V and J ends were trimmed by 6 bases and 2 bases, with 16 bases remaining between them. Germline V CDR1 and CDR2: SNHLY, FYNNEI. The CDR3 is CASSGHGRANYGYTF. CDR3 coding DNA: TGTGCCAGCAGCGGACACGGACGGGCGAACTATGGCTACACCTTC. Drawing the rest from reference TRBV2 and TRBJ1-2, the complete variable domain is EPEVTQTPSHQVTQMGQEVILRCVPISNHLYFYWYRQILGQKVEFLVSFYNNEISEKSEIFDDQFSVERPDGSNFTLKIRSTKLEDSAMYFCASSGHGRANYGYTFGSGTRLTVV.

The gene calls are TRBV6-5 and TRBJ2-7; 9 bases line up with TRBD1. The length of the CDR3 is 11 residues. Germline V gives CDR1 MNHEY, CDR2 SVGAGI. The V and J ends lost 8 bases and 4 bases, in that order; junction bases with no gene match: 0. The DNA for the CDR3 is TGTGCCAGCGGACAGGGGTACGAGCAGTACTTC. Translation gives CASGQGYEQYF.

The V gene is TRBV4-2, the J gene TRBJ1-2; D perhaps matches TRBD1 (5 bases). Trimming took 1 base from V and 3 from J, leaving 12 bases between them. CDR3 length equals 15 residues. CDR1 LGHNA and CDR2 YNFKEQ come from the germline V gene. The CDR3 region is CASSQGSGPDYGYTF. In DNA, the CDR3 is TGTGCCAGCAGCCAAGGGTCAGGGCCGGACTATGGCTACACCTTC.

V is TRBV4-2 and J is TRBJ2-1; D is possibly TRBD2 (5 bases). The CDR3 has 13 residues. The germline V gene encodes CDR1 LGHNA and CDR2 YNFKEQ. V gave up 5 bases and J gave up 9 bases, with 14 bases separating them. The CDR3 region is CASSSLEFGEQFF. The CDR3 DNA sequence: TGTGCCAGCAGCTCACTAGAATTTGGTGAGCAGTTCTTC.

The V and J genes are TRBV2 and TRBJ2-5; D is unresolved. The V gene's germline CDR1 is SNHLY and CDR2 FYNNEI. V gave up 7 bases and J gave up 2 bases, with 5 bases separating them. The CDR3 runs to 11 residues. This CDR3 is CASKYQETQYF. Written as DNA, the CDR3 is TGTGCCAGCAAATATCAAGAGACCCAGTACTTC.

The chain has TRBV7-2 and TRBJ1-5; D remains ambiguous. From germline, CDR1 is SGHTA and CDR2 FQGNSA. This CDR3 comprises 14 residues. V was clipped by 1 base and J by 4 bases, with 8 bases between them. The CDR3 loop reads CASSLEPRNQPQHF. CDR3 coding DNA: TGTGCCAGCAGCTTAGAGCCACGTAATCAGCCCCAGCATTTT.

This clone was seen a few times. The chain uses TRBV15 and TRBJ1-2; 7 positions agree with TRBD1. Unmatched junction bases numbered 13, after V lost 1 base and J lost 5 bases. CDR3 length equals 17 residues. The germline gives CDR1 LNHNV, CDR2 YYDKDF (reference sequence). CDR3 sequence reads: CATSRGGAGTEIYGYTF. As DNA, the CDR3 is TGTGCCACCAGCAGAGGGGGTGCCGGGACAGAGATTTATGGCTACACCTTC.

This clone was counted a single time. The gene calls are TRBV15 and TRBJ2-5; 10 bases match TRBD2. This CDR3 region has 17 residues. V was clipped by 3 bases and J by 5 bases; unmatched bases: 12. CDR1 and CDR2 from the germline V gene are LNHNV and YYDKDF (reference sequence). The CDR3 nucleotides read TGTGCCACCAGCAGGGGCGGACTAGCGGCCGGGGGGGAGACCCAGTACTTC. Amino acids: CATSRGGLAAGGETQYF. Supplemented by reference TRBV15 and TRBJ2-5, the full variable domain reads DAMVIQNPRYQVTQFGKPVTLSCSQTLNHNVMYWYQQKSSQAPKLLFHYYDKDFNNEADTPDNFQSRRPNTSFCFLDIRSPGLGDTAMYLCATSRGGLAAGGETQYFGPGTRLLVL.

This clone was recorded only once. The chain combines TRBV4-1 with TRBJ1-1; D gene unclear. With 0 bases removed from V and 5 bases from J, the gap between germline ends came to 13 bases. The CDR3 loop spans 15 amino acids. The germline CDR1 and CDR2 sequences are MGHRA and YSYEKL. The CDR3 region has the DNA TGCGCCAGCAGCCAAGATCCGGGGAGTGGTACTGAAGCTTTCTTT. This encodes CASSQDPGSGTEAFF.

Here the CDR3 reads CASSPGVMNTEAFF. DNA of the CDR3: TGCGCCAGCAGCCCGGGGGTGATGAACACTGAAGCTTTCTTT. V and J are TRBV5-1 and TRBJ1-1; D might be TRBD1 (5 bases). The CDR3 consists of 14 residues. Germline-derived CDR1 and CDR2 are SGHRS and YFSETQ. Deletions cut 4 bases from V and 0 bases from J, with 10 bases between. The variable domain in full, with the rest retrieved from reference TRBV5-1 and TRBJ1-1, is KAGVTQTPRYLIKTRGQQVTLSCSPISGHRSVSWYQQTPGQGLQFLFEYFSETQRNKGNFPGRFSGRQFSNSRSEMNVSTLELGDSALYLCASSPGVMNTEAFFGQGTRLTVV.

The rearrangement links TRBV5-1 to TRBJ2-5; 13 positions match TRBD2. The germline CDR1 and CDR2 sequences are SGHRS and YFSETQ. The CDR3 loop spans 16 amino acids. The V segment lost 0 bases and the J segment 4 bases; nucleotides outside the gene matches: 3. This chain's CDR3 is CASSLGLAGGAETQYF. The CDR3 DNA follows: TGCGCCAGCAGCTTGGGACTAGCGGGGGGTGCAGAGACCCAGTACTTC.

In its sample, this clone was seen a few times. This chain joins TRBV18 and TRBJ2-5; 9 bases are a match to TRBD1. This CDR3 has 15 amino acids. The ends lost 2 bases at V and 5 bases at J; junction bases unmatched: 6. In germline, CDR1 is KGHSH, CDR2 LQKENI. CDR3 sequence reads: CASSPSRDRVETQYF. As DNA, the CDR3 is TGTGCCAGCTCACCATCCCGGGACAGGGTCGAGACCCAGTACTTC.

In its sample, this clone was seen once. The chain uses TRBV7-6 and TRBJ2-5; no clear D. This CDR3 is 13 amino acids long. Looked up from germline, CDR1 is SGHVS and CDR2 is FNYEAQ. The V and J ends lost 3 bases and 1 base respectively, with 6 bases between them. The CDR3 loop reads CASSLLGQETQYF. The DNA of the CDR3 is TGTGCCAGCAGCTTGCTAGGCCAAGAGACCCAGTACTTC.

The chain employs TRBV4-2 and TRBJ2-1; 7 nucleotides align to TRBD2. From germline, CDR1 is LGHNA and CDR2 YNFKEQ. V dropped 5 bases and J dropped 8; count of bases not matched to a gene: 15. The CDR3 is 16 residues long. DNA for the CDR3: TGTGCCAGCAGCGAAAACCAGGCGGGAGAAGGGGATGAGCAGTTCTTC. The encoded protein is CASSENQAGEGDEQFF.

The table lists this clone with a few counts. The rearrangement uses TRBV12-5 and TRBJ1-5, with D uncertain. Germline loops: CDR1 LGHNT, CDR2 FRNRAP. This CDR3 has 14 amino acids. Trimming took off 6 bases at V and 2 bases at J, with 11 bases between the two ends. The CDR3, as DNA: TGTGCTAGTGGCCGCGCGGCGGGCAATCAGCCCCAGCATTTT. Residues: CASGRAAGNQPQHF.

The rearrangement links TRBV27 to TRBJ1-6, with 10 bases matching TRBD1. Germline CDR1 reads MNHEY; CDR2 reads SMNVEV (reference sequence). The J segment lost 11 bases and the V segment lost 5 bases, leaving 15 bases of the junction unmatched. The CDR3 consists of 17 residues. The CDR3: CASSKGPGQGLDTPLHF. The CDR3 nucleotides read TGTGCCAGCAGTAAGGGACCGGGACAGGGGTTGGATACACCCCTCCACTTT.

The chain couples TRBV7-3 to TRBJ1-1; no clear D gene. The CDR3 runs to 14 residues. V dropped 5 bases and J dropped 6 bases, with 16 bases sitting between them. Germline V gives CDR1 SGHTA, CDR2 FQGTGA. The CDR3 loop reads CASSPGFQEAEAFF. The CDR3 DNA reads TGTGCCAGCAGCCCCGGGTTTCAGGAGGCTGAAGCTTTCTTT.

The V and J genes are TRBV23-1 and TRBJ2-7; 9 bases map to TRBD2. TRBV23-1 is labeled an ORF, and its function is uncertain. This CDR3 is built from 15 residues. Trimming cost V 3 bases and J 6 bases; bases outside gene matches: 9. Here the CDR3 DNA reads TGCGCCAGCAGTCAGGATCCCGGGACTAGCTCCGAGCAGTACTTC. It is translated as CASSQDPGTSSEQYF.

The rearrangement links TRBV2 to TRBJ1-6; TRBD1 is a possible D gene (5 bases). Germline V CDR1 and CDR2: SNHLY, FYNNEI. The CDR3 runs to 14 residues. The ends were cut back, 6 bases at V and 5 bases at J, with 11 bases in the middle. The CDR3 reads CASRPQGNNSPLHF. The CDR3 coding sequence is TGTGCCAGCAGGCCGCAGGGAAATAATTCACCCCTCCACTTT.

The chain joins TRBV19 to TRBJ1-2; the match to TRBD1 covers 8 bases. The V and J ends lost 10 bases and 0 bases, in that order; junction bases with no gene match: 4. The CDR3 runs to 13 residues. Germline assignment: CDR1 LNHDA and CDR2 SQIVND (reference sequence). CDR3 loop: CATGQGANYGYTF. The CDR3 DNA reads as TGTGCCACTGGACAGGGAGCTAACTATGGCTACACCTTC.

This clone was counted once. V usage is TRBV4-2 and J usage is TRBJ2-7, with a tentative D call TRBD1 (5 bases). Per germline, CDR1 LGHNA and CDR2 YNFKEQ. With 1 base removed from V and 0 bases from J, the gap between germline ends came to 10 bases. The CDR3 loop spans 15 amino acids. The CDR3 spells CASSQGSGNSYEQYF. CDR3 DNA: TGTGCCAGCAGCCAAGGTTCAGGGAACTCCTACGAGCAGTACTTC.

The rearrangement links TRBV28 to TRBJ2-7, with D perhaps matching TRBD1 (6 bases). The V and J ends lost 5 bases and 0 bases respectively, with 11 bases between them. CDR3 size: 14 residues. Germline CDR1 is MDHEN and CDR2 is SYDVKM. CDR3 protein: CASSRRGSSYEQYF. CDR3 nucleotides: TGTGCCAGCAGTCGCAGGGGCAGCTCCTACGAGCAGTACTTC.

The V and J genes are TRBV7-6 and TRBJ2-1; 10 bases line up with TRBD2. Germline V lookup: CDR1 SGHVS, CDR2 FNYEAQ. The junction had 13 bases not matched to a gene; V was cut back by 5 bases and J by 0 bases. This CDR3 is 19 amino acids long. CDR3: CASSPSTSGPKSSYNEQFF. The CDR3 DNA reads TGTGCCAGCAGCCCCTCGACTAGCGGGCCTAAGAGCTCCTACAATGAGCAGTTCTTC.

The J gene is TRBJ2-7, the V gene TRBV6-6; TRBD1 is a possible D gene (6 bases). V was cut by 4 bases and J by 6 bases, with 16 bases left in between. Germline lookup yields CDR1 MNHNY and CDR2 SVGAGI (reference sequence). This CDR3 comprises 14 residues. Here the CDR3 reads CASSWAGTQSEQYF. The CDR3 nucleotides read TGTGCCAGCAGTTGGGCTGGGACACAGAGCGAGCAGTACTTC.

The CDR3: CAWNGVGSRGYTF. The CDR3 DNA follows: TGTGCCTGGAATGGCGTCGGGTCGCGGGGCTACACCTTC. The chain uses TRBV30 and TRBJ1-2; D is ambiguous. This CDR3 region has 13 residues. The germline CDR1 and CDR2 sequences are GTSNPN and SVGIG (reference sequence). V was cut by 4 bases and J by 8 bases, with 17 bases left in between.